This TCR beta chain is from a study of identical twins (TCRdb year 2016). The study in broad terms: The study deep-sequenced TCR alpha and beta repertoires from monozygotic twins, unrelated adults of various ages and cord blood to test whether fetal clonotypes persist. Replicate twin experiments were performed at different times using different library preparation protocols to rule out contamination.

Inclusive of the bounding cysteine and phenylalanine, the CDR3 is 16 residues long. This entry keeps only the CDR3 DNA: 48 bases, framed from base 1. From a lookup of the germline V gene, CDR1 and CDR2 are SNHLY and FYNNEI. The germline ends are 16 bases apart after V is trimmed by 4 bases and J by 3 bases. For this clonotype: This clone's antigen is unknown. No quality values exist for individual bases; no much larger clone is one base distant.

Libraries were prepared through 5' RACE. Sequencing instrument: Illumina HiSeq 2000. Template switching introduced a universal primer binding site; the final cDNA contained a unique molecular identifier, enabling accurate counting of TCR cDNA molecules. Specific primers in the conserved constant-segment region were used to synthesize first-strand cDNA for TCR alpha and beta chains. Each cDNA library was double barcoded, with a SMART-Mk sample barcode plus Illumina barcodes, to control for contamination. TruSeq adapter sequences along with Illumina sample barcodes were introduced in two successive PCR steps. The TCR alpha and beta cDNA libraries were sequenced on the Illumina HiSeq platform using custom primers. The study's processing was this. Unique molecular identifiers were extracted from raw reads with MiGEC, and CDR3 positions were determined with MiXCR. For each individual, recombination models were inferred using an EM algorithm with the repgenHMM and IGoR tools. Shared clonotypes were analyzed with the tcR package in R, and sharing was normalized by the product of cloneset sizes. To study raw recombination without the effects of thymic and clonal selection, out-of-frame nonproductive sequences were analyzed. In TCRdb, the public reads were trimmed at Q25 with fastp and aligned with MiXCR, with productive beta chains retained. Duplicate CDR3 protein sequences are folded into a single record with the most common DNA and genes. The V and J calls shown here were made by TCRdb, not taken from the authors' results. In all, the sample holds around 1.7 million distinct CDR3 sequences, and about 32% of those were seen once. The biggest ten clones account for approximately 0.29% of the sample.

Every donor in the study was a healthy Caucasian. The full study reports these points: Out-of-frame TCR alpha sequences shared between twins showed an excess of low generation-probability sequences compared with coincidental sharing between unrelated individuals. In monozygotic twins, out-of-frame TCR alpha sharing was systematically underestimated by recombination models, although the models agreed with sharing between unrelated individuals. Because the same donors could not be followed over many years, conclusions were based on cross-sectional statistical analysis. A weaker excess of twin sharing was found in beta out-of-frame sequences because the signal-to-noise ratio was lowered by fewer shared sequences. Fewer insertions were carried by abundant cord blood beta clonotypes, a similar but weaker trend appeared in young adult naive repertoires, and no such trend appeared in memory repertoires. Zero-insertion analyses could be partly confounded by invariant T cells such as MAIT and iNKT, although diverse VJ usage argued against such confounding for most clonotypes.

The sample consisted of cord blood. The sequence derives from a newborn girl in good health. This chain is built from TRBV2 and TRBJ1-5; TRBD1 might be the D gene, on 5 matching bases. CDR3 region: CASSVESRGFNQPQHF. The sequence in DNA is TGTGCCAGCAGTGTGGAGTCGAGGGGATTCAATCAGCCCCAGCATTTT.